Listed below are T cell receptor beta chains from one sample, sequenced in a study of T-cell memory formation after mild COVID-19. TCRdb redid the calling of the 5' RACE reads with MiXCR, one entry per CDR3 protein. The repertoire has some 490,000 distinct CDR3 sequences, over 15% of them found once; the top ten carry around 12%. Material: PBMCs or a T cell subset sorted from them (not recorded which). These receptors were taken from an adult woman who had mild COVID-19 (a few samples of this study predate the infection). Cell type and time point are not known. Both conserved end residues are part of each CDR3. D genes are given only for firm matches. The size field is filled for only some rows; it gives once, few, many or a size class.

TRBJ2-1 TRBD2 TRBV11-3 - TGTGCCAGCAGCTTAGTTACGACTAGCCTGAAACATGAGCAGTTCTTC CASSLVTTSLKHEQFF
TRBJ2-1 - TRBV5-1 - TGCGCCAGCAGCTTGGGGGACACCTACAATGAGCAGTTCTTC CASSLGDTYNEQFF
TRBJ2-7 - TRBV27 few TGTGCCAGCAGTTTATCTCGGGTTTACGAGCAGTACTTC CASSLSRVYEQYF
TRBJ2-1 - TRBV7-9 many TGTGCCAGCAGCCCTGGACATCGATATGAGCAGTTCTTC CASSPGHRYEQFF
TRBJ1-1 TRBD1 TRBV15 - TGTGCCACCAGCCCCCCTGACAGGGGACGAGGTGAAGCTTTCTTT CATSPPDRGRGEAFF
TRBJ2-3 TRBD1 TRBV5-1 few TGCGCCAGCAGCTTCGGACAGGGGGCCGTAGATACGCAGTATTTT CASSFGQGAVDTQYF
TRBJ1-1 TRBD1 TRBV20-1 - TGCAGTGCTAGACGAGGTTGGACAGGGATCACTGAAGCTTTCTTT CSARRGWTGITEAFF
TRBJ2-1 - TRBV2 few TGTGCCAGCAGATTTCAGGGGATTAAGACTGAGCAGTTCTTC CASRFQGIKTEQFF
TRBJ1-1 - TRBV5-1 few TGCGCCAGCAGCTTGGAAGGAGGGCTCACGGCGGGTGAAGCTTTCTTT CASSLEGGLTAGEAFF
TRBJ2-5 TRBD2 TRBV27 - TGTGCCAGCAGTTTAGCGGGGGGCCTCCGTGAAGAGACCCAGTACTTC CASSLAGGLREETQYF
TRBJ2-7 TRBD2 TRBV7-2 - TGTGCCAGCAGCTTCAGTTCGTCCAGCGGGGCCTACGAGCAGTACTTC CASSFSSSSGAYEQYF
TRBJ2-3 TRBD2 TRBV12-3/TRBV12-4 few TGTGCCAGCAGTTTAGGGCTAGCGGGAGCGGTAGATACGCAGTATTTT CASSLGLAGAVDTQYF
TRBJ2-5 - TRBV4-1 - TGCGCCAGCAGCCAATCCGGACTAACCCAAGAGACCCAGTACTTC CASSQSGLTQETQYF
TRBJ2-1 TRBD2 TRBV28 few TGTGCCAGCAGTGGGGGACTAGCGAGGGGCAATGAGCAGTTCTTC CASSGGLARGNEQFF
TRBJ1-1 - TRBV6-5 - TGTGCCAGCAGTAAAGACGGACGGCGGTTGGCTGAAGCTTTCTTT CASSKDGRRLAEAFF
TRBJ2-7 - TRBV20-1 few TGCAGTGCTAGAGTGCTCAACATCCCCTACGAGCAGTACTTC CSARVLNIPYEQYF
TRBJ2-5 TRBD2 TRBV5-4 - TGTGCCAGCAGCTTGGGAGGCGGGGGGGCCGTGGAGACCCAGTACTTC CASSLGGGGAVETQYF
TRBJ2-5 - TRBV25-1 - TGTGCCAGCAGTGGGGTCGCATATGTTTCGTACCAAGAGACCCAGTACTTC CASSGVAYVSYQETQYF
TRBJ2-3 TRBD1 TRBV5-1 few TGCGCCAGCAGCTTGGCTGATCAGGGGGTTGGAGTGGATACGCAGTATTTT CASSLADQGVGVDTQYF
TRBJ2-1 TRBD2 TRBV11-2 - TGTGCCAGCAGCCCCCGGGTCTGGCGGGAGCATGAGCAGTTCTTC CASSPRVWREHEQFF
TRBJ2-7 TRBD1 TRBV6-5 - TGTGCCAGCAGTCCCCGGGGGACAGGGGTGGGCGAGCAGTACTTC CASSPRGTGVGEQYF
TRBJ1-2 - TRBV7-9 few TGTGCCAGCAGCTTCCTTTATACCGGCCGGCGCTATGGCTACACCTTC CASSFLYTGRRYGYTF
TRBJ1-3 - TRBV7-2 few TGTGCCAGCAGCCAACACGGGCCCGGAGGCACCATATATTTT CASSQHGPGGTIYF
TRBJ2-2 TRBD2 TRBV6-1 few TGTGCCAGCAGGGGGGGACTAGCAGTTAACACCGGGGAGCTGTTTTTT CASRGGLAVNTGELFF
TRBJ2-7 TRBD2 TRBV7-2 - TGTGCCAGCAGCTTGCGAGGGACTAGCGGGGAGAGCTCCTACGAGCAGTACTTC CASSLRGTSGESSYEQYF
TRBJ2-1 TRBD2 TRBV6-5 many TGTGCCAGCAGTCGCCCTACTAGCGGGGCGTACAATGAGCAGTTCTTC CASSRPTSGAYNEQFF
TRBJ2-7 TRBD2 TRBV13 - TGTGCCAGCAGCTTAGGATTTGGGACTAGCGGGAGTCCCTACGAGCAGTACTTC CASSLGFGTSGSPYEQYF
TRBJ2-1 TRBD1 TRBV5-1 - TGCGCCAGCAGCACGGGACAGGGGGCAGGTGAGCAGTTCTTC CASSTGQGAGEQFF
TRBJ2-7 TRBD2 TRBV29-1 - TGCAGCGCCCGGGGGGGGTCAGTACCCGAGCAGTACTTC CSARGGSVPEQYF
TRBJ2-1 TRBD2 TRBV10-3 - TGTGCCATCGGCGCTAGGATGAGCGGGGGTAACGTTAGGAATGAGCAGTTCTTC CAIGARMSGGNVRNEQFF